These T cell receptor beta chains were read from a single sample in a study of blood T cells in healthy people across ages. Each CDR3 protein gets one entry after TCRdb re-called the 5' RACE reads with MiXCR. The table shows more than 650,000 distinct CDR3 sequences, with 20% to 30% occurring only once. The same data also went into a second study, on T cells of mothers and their children.

Material for sequencing was blood. The origin of the receptors is a boy younger than 18 in good health. Each CDR3 is given with its conserved first and last residue. The order of the fields is CDR3 DNA, CDR3 protein, D gene, J gene, CDR3 length, V gene, clone size. The D gene is left open where the match is weak. The size field is filled for only some rows; it gives once, few, many or a size class.

CDR3nt: TGCAGTGCTAGAGTTGTGGGGGGCCGGGATGAGCAGTTCTTC
CDR3aa: CSARVVGGRDEQFF
d_gene: .
j_gene: TRBJ2-1
len: 14
v_gene: TRBV20-1
abundance: .

CDR3nt: TGTGCCAGCAGTTCTCCCCGGAGGGGGGATAATGAAAAACTGTTTTTT
CDR3aa: CASSSPRRGDNEKLFF
d_gene: .
j_gene: TRBJ1-4
len: 16
v_gene: TRBV27
abundance: .

CDR3nt: TGTGCCAGCAGTTTCTCTCCGAGGGATCGCGGGGAGCTGTTTTTT
CDR3aa: CASSFSPRDRGELFF
d_gene: .
j_gene: TRBJ2-2
len: 15
v_gene: TRBV12-3/TRBV12-4
abundance: .

CDR3nt: TGTGCCAGCAGAAGGCAGGGCATAACCTACGAGCAGTACTTC
CDR3aa: CASRRQGITYEQYF
d_gene: .
j_gene: TRBJ2-7
len: 14
v_gene: TRBV28
abundance: .

CDR3nt: TGTGCCAGCATGGGAACTGTAGAATGGGGGGAGCAGTTCTTC
CDR3aa: CASMGTVEWGEQFF
d_gene: .
j_gene: TRBJ2-1
len: 14
v_gene: TRBV6-2/TRBV6-3
abundance: few

CDR3nt: TGCGCCAGCAAGACGCTCACTGAAGCTTTCTTT
CDR3aa: CASKTLTEAFF
d_gene: .
j_gene: TRBJ1-1
len: 11
v_gene: TRBV5-1
abundance: few

CDR3nt: TGTGCCAGCAGCCCGATAAAGGGGATGGACAAGGCCCAGTACTTC
CDR3aa: CASSPIKGMDKAQYF
d_gene: .
j_gene: TRBJ2-5
len: 15
v_gene: TRBV11-2
abundance: few

CDR3nt: TGTGCCACCAGTGACCCGACAGTGAACTATGGCTACACCTTC
CDR3aa: CATSDPTVNYGYTF
d_gene: .
j_gene: TRBJ1-2
len: 14
v_gene: TRBV24-1
abundance: .

CDR3nt: TGTGCCATCAGTGACACCGTGGGGGGAGGAACTAATGAAAAACTGTTTTTT
CDR3aa: CAISDTVGGGTNEKLFF
d_gene: .
j_gene: TRBJ1-4
len: 17
v_gene: TRBV10-3
abundance: .

CDR3nt: TGCGCCAGCAGTGAGAGGATAGCGGGGGATCTAGCCAAAAACATTCAGTACTTC
CDR3aa: CASSERIAGDLAKNIQYF
d_gene: TRBD2
j_gene: TRBJ2-4
len: 18
v_gene: TRBV10-2
abundance: .

CDR3nt: TGTGCCAGCAGTTCCATGACTAGCGGGATCAGAAGTGATGAGCAGTTCTTC
CDR3aa: CASSSMTSGIRSDEQFF
d_gene: TRBD2
j_gene: TRBJ2-1
len: 17
v_gene: TRBV6-2/TRBV6-3
abundance: .

CDR3nt: TGTGCCAGCAGGGTGACTGAGGGGGCAGGAAACACCATATATTTT
CDR3aa: CASRVTEGAGNTIYF
d_gene: TRBD1
j_gene: TRBJ1-3
len: 15
v_gene: TRBV28
abundance: .

CDR3nt: TGCAGTGCTAGTCCCGGCAGGGTTGATAGTGAAAAACTGTTTTTT
CDR3aa: CSASPGRVDSEKLFF
d_gene: .
j_gene: TRBJ1-4
len: 15
v_gene: TRBV20-1
abundance: .

CDR3nt: TGTGCCAGCAGCTCCTACGGGCCCTACGAGCAGTACTTC
CDR3aa: CASSSYGPYEQYF
d_gene: .
j_gene: TRBJ2-7
len: 13
v_gene: TRBV7-9
abundance: .

CDR3nt: TGCAGCGGTAGGACAGAAATAGAAGCTTTCTTT
CDR3aa: CSGRTEIEAFF
d_gene: .
j_gene: TRBJ1-1
len: 11
v_gene: TRBV29-1
abundance: .

CDR3nt: TGTGCCAGCAGAGCTCCGGGACTTGGCCGCGAGCAGTACTTC
CDR3aa: CASRAPGLGREQYF
d_gene: .
j_gene: TRBJ2-7
len: 14
v_gene: TRBV7-9
abundance: .

CDR3nt: TGTGCCATCAGAGGGACCGCCGACCAAGAGACCCAGTACTTC
CDR3aa: CAIRGTADQETQYF
d_gene: .
j_gene: TRBJ2-5
len: 14
v_gene: TRBV10-3
abundance: many

CDR3nt: TGTGCCAGCAGCCCCAGGGGTTGGGCCGGCGAAAAACTGTTTTTT
CDR3aa: CASSPRGWAGEKLFF
d_gene: .
j_gene: TRBJ1-4
len: 15
v_gene: TRBV25-1
abundance: few

CDR3nt: TGTGCCAGCAGTTTTGCCGGGGGGTCCTACAATGAGCAGTTCTTC
CDR3aa: CASSFAGGSYNEQFF
d_gene: TRBD2
j_gene: TRBJ2-1
len: 15
v_gene: TRBV12-3/TRBV12-4
abundance: .

CDR3nt: TGCAGCGTTAGACAGGGGACGGAAGGCTACACCTTC
CDR3aa: CSVRQGTEGYTF
d_gene: TRBD1
j_gene: TRBJ1-2
len: 12
v_gene: TRBV29-1
abundance: .

CDR3nt: TGTGCCAGCAGTTACGGGTTCGACAGGGGCGAGCAGTACTTC
CDR3aa: CASSYGFDRGEQYF
d_gene: TRBD1
j_gene: TRBJ2-7
len: 14
v_gene: TRBV6-5
abundance: few

CDR3nt: TGCGCCAGCGGCGATCAGGAGGCCGGGGAGCTGTTTTTT
CDR3aa: CASGDQEAGELFF
d_gene: .
j_gene: TRBJ2-2
len: 13
v_gene: TRBV5-1
abundance: .

CDR3nt: TGTGCCTGGAGCCGGCAGGGGGTAGCTTTCTTT
CDR3aa: CAWSRQGVAFF
d_gene: TRBD1
j_gene: TRBJ1-1
len: 11
v_gene: TRBV30
abundance: .

CDR3nt: TGTGCCAGCAGACAACCAGGTGTGGATACGCAGTATTTT
CDR3aa: CASRQPGVDTQYF
d_gene: .
j_gene: TRBJ2-3
len: 13
v_gene: TRBV12-3/TRBV12-4
abundance: .

CDR3nt: TGTGCCAGCAGCTCGGGACAGGGGGCCCGAGAGACCCAGTACTTC
CDR3aa: CASSSGQGARETQYF
d_gene: TRBD1
j_gene: TRBJ2-5
len: 15
v_gene: TRBV7-8
abundance: many

CDR3nt: TGTGCCATCAAGGGGACAGGGTCAAACTATGGCTACACCTTC
CDR3aa: CAIKGTGSNYGYTF
d_gene: TRBD1
j_gene: TRBJ1-2
len: 14
v_gene: TRBV10-3
abundance: .

CDR3nt: TGTGCCAGCAGTGAGCCAGGGTTGGACAATGAGCAGTTCTTC
CDR3aa: CASSEPGLDNEQFF
d_gene: .
j_gene: TRBJ2-1
len: 14
v_gene: TRBV25-1
abundance: few

CDR3nt: TGTGCCAGTAGGTTGTCCATTGGCGATGGCTACACCTTC
CDR3aa: CASRLSIGDGYTF
d_gene: .
j_gene: TRBJ1-2
len: 13
v_gene: TRBV19
abundance: .

CDR3nt: TGTGCCAGCACGTCGCTAGCAACTAATGAAAAACTGTTTTTT
CDR3aa: CASTSLATNEKLFF
d_gene: .
j_gene: TRBJ1-4
len: 14
v_gene: TRBV12-3/TRBV12-4
abundance: many

CDR3nt: TGTGCCAGCCACCCTTTTGGTGTTAGGGACGGGGGAGATACGCAGTATTTT
CDR3aa: CASHPFGVRDGGDTQYF
d_gene: .
j_gene: TRBJ2-3
len: 17
v_gene: TRBV27
abundance: .

CDR3nt: TGCGCCAGCAGCGTGGAGGGGGCCGGGGAGCAGTACTTC
CDR3aa: CASSVEGAGEQYF
d_gene: .
j_gene: TRBJ2-7
len: 13
v_gene: TRBV5-1
abundance: few

CDR3nt: TGCGCCAGCAGTGAGGAATCACCCAGTGGGTACCAAGAGACCCAGTACTTC
CDR3aa: CASSEESPSGYQETQYF
d_gene: .
j_gene: TRBJ2-5
len: 17
v_gene: TRBV10-1
abundance: .

CDR3nt: TGTGCCAGCAGTTTAAATCACAATGAGCAGTTCTTC
CDR3aa: CASSLNHNEQFF
d_gene: .
j_gene: TRBJ2-1
len: 12
v_gene: TRBV7-8
abundance: .

CDR3nt: TGTGCCAGTAGTTCCATCGGGTTCGCAGGGGACTTAGCCAAAAACATTCAGTACTTC
CDR3aa: CASSSIGFAGDLAKNIQYF
d_gene: .
j_gene: TRBJ2-4
len: 19
v_gene: TRBV28
abundance: few